The count of the clone carrying this T cell receptor (beta chain) is one. Produced via immunoSEQ multiplex PCR; TCRdb's table is partial and in-frame only. The sample holds some 360,000 clones, over 85% seen once. The sample originates from a study of blood T cell repertoires in COVID-19. Study-level information: Acute-phase and convalescent COVID-19 samples originated in the United States, Italy and Spain.

Germline V CDR1 and CDR2: SGHNT, YYREEE (reference sequence). Deletions cut 3 bases from V and 5 bases from J, with 17 bases between. CDR3 length: 15 amino acids. The chain combines TRBV5-4 with TRBJ1-2; possible D gene TRBD1, 5 bases. This TCR came from a woman in her sixties or seventies with COVID-19, enrolled during active disease. The specimen was peripheral blood. This CDR3 is CASSYKDQGQYGYTF. The CDR3 DNA is TGTGCCAGCAGCTACAAAGACCAGGGTCAGTATGGCTACACCTTC.